This T cell receptor (beta chain) was identified in a study of cytomegalovirus exposure and HLA in healthy donors. General study points: After further analysis at a later stage, 16,951 TCR beta sequences were associated with HLA alleles at 0.05 false discovery rate. Listed as cytomegalovirus-associated were approximately 160 TCR beta chains. Specific recognition of CMV antigens was confirmed in vitro for a few chains (all CMV-associated).

PCR was performed using 60 Vbeta and 13 Jbeta primers. Sequencing used immunoSEQ multiplex PCR; TCRdb keeps in-frame clones, though not all of them. The sample shows fewer than 200,000 clones, approximately 73% of them seen only once. Unmatched junction bases numbered 3, after V lost 6 bases and J lost 8 bases. This CDR3 has 11 residues. Germline V gene sequence: CDR1 SEHNR, CDR2 FQNEAQ (reference sequence). Comment on this clone: Its antigen is unidentified. The identical CDR3 is also encoded by other nucleotide sequences in the sample.

This sequence joins TRBV7-9 and TRBJ1-2; 7 nucleotides match TRBD1. The sequence came from a woman aged 18-35 years in good health and CMV-seropositive. The sequenced sample was PBMCs. In DNA form, the CDR3 reads TGTGCCAGCAGTCGACAGGGCGGCTACACCTTC. Amino acids: CASSRQGGYTF.